This T cell receptor (beta chain) was documented in a study of T cell repertoires in cytomegalovirus infection. This clonotype was detected a few times. TCRdb reprocessed the reads with MiXCR, giving one entry per CDR3 protein. This table holds 200,000 to 300,000 distinct CDR3 sequences, around 13% found once. Germline lookup yields CDR1 KGHSH and CDR2 LQKENI. J lost 3 bases, V lost 3 bases, and 5 bases had no gene match. The CDR3 is made up of 15 amino acids. J is TRBJ1-5 and V is TRBV18; 7 bases are shared with TRBD1. The receptor was isolated from a human donor in good health (CMV status not recorded). Some clones in this sample may be carry-over from other donors' samples. The sample consisted of PBMCs. The CDR3, as DNA: TGTGCCAGCTCACCGTCTACAGGGGACAATCAGCCCCAGCATTTT. Encoded protein: CASSPSTGDNQPQHF.